These 13 T cell receptor beta chains were sequenced from one sample in a study of CD8+ T cells in alopecia areata. Sorting of pooled cutaneous lymph node cells was based on CD4, CD8alpha, NKG2D, NKG2ACE and other markers. Sequencing used cDNA as its template, made by extracting RNA and reverse transcribing it. Here immunoSEQ multiplex PCR was the method, and the copy in TCRdb shows in-frame clones only, minus some. The data show 200,000 to 300,000 clones, with none appearing a single time. The material sequenced was CD4+ T cells sorted from a lymph node. Receptors originate from a C3H/HeJ mouse with alopecia areata. The strain's MHC type: H2-k.

This clone showed up just a few times. The genes are named according to mouse. The read falls 3 residues short of the CDR3 end, and the missing part is taken from the germline J gene. The chain recombines TRBV31 with TRBJ1-6; 7 nucleotides line up with TRBD1. TRBJ1-6 is annotated as an ORF whose role is uncertain. The CDR3 contains 14 residues. Germline assignment: CDR1 GKSSPN and CDR2 SITVG. The V segment lost 1 base and the J segment 7 bases; nucleotides outside the gene matches: 4. CDR3 loop: CAWSQTGRNSPLYF. The part of the CDR3 DNA that was read is TGTGCCTGGAGTCAGACAGGGAGGAATTCGCCC.

Regarding this clone: Gene names denote mouse genes. Read sequence stops 4 residues before the CDR3 end, and the germline J gene provides the missing end. This chain joins TRBV13-3 and TRBJ2-1, with TRBD2 identical over 9 bases. Looked up from germline, CDR1 is NNHDY and CDR2 is SYVADS. The CDR3 has 15 amino acids. J gave up 3 bases and V 1 base, and 2 bases lay outside the gene matches. CDR3 sequence: CASSDLGGFYAEQFF. The sequenced CDR3 bases are TGTGCCAGCAGTGATCTGGGGGGGTTCTATGCT.

Note on this clone: Gene and germline names: mouse. The missing CDR3 end, 3 residues past where the read stops, is filled in from the germline J gene. The genes are TRBV19 and TRBJ1-6; no definite D call. TRBJ1-6 is flagged as an ORF with uncertain function. V was pared by 1 base and J by 3 bases, with 11 bases between. Germline CDR1 is FNHDT and CDR2 is SITEND (reference sequence). This CDR3 has 16 residues. CDR3 DNA, as far as it was read: TGTGCCAGCAGTATATTGTGGGGAGGCTATAATTCGCCC. Protein: CASSILWGGYNSP. The entire CDR3 protein is CASSILWGGYNSPLYF.

As for this clone: Any gene name here is a mouse gene name. The read falls 4 residues short of the CDR3 end, and the missing part is taken from the germline J gene. At the DNA level, this CDR3 is encoded by other sequences in the same sample as well. V is TRBV19 and J is TRBJ2-7; 8 bases align to TRBD2. The CDR3 spans 13 residues. V lost 5 bases and J lost 2; bases outside the gene matches: 3. Germline loops: CDR1 FNHDT, CDR2 SITEND (reference sequence). The CDR3 loop reads CASRTGGPYEQYF. CDR3 DNA, as far as it was read: TGTGCCAGCAGAACTGGGGGCCCCTAT. The whole variable domain, filled in from reference TRBV19 and TRBJ2-7, reads GGIITQTPKFLIGQEGQKLTLKCQQNFNHDTMYWYRQDSGKGLRLIYYSITENDLQKGDLSEGYDASREKKSSFSLTVTSAQKNEMAVFLCASRTGGPYEQYFGPGTRLTVL.

This clone turned up a few times. Here the gene names and germline are mouse. The read is 4 residues too short to cover the CDR3 end, so that end is filled in from the germline J gene. V usage is TRBV5 and J usage is TRBJ2-3; 8 bases line up with TRBD2. Germline V gene lookup returns CDR1 LGHNA and CDR2 YNLKQL (reference sequence). The CDR3 loop spans 17 amino acids. After removal of 4 bases from V and 1 base from J, the junction contained 10 bases not matched to a gene. The CDR3 is CASSPRGGALRAETLYF. CDR3 bases read: TGTGCCAGCAGCCCCCGCGGGGGGGCGCTTCGTGCAGAA.

Notes on this clone: Mouse gene names and germline throughout. The read terminates 4 residues ahead of where the CDR3 ends, so the germline J gene completes it. V gene TRBV13-2 combines with J gene TRBJ2-4, with 10 positions matching TRBD2. Germline V lookup: CDR1 NNHNN, CDR2 SYGAGS (reference sequence). The CDR3 sequence is 16 residues long. The V gene end was trimmed by 3 bases and the J gene end by 1 base; junction bases not matched to a gene: 5. Incomplete CDR3 DNA: TGTGCCAGCGGTGGCTGGGGGGGCGCGGGTCAAAAC. This sequence encodes CASGGWGGAGQN. The whole CDR3 region reads CASGGWGGAGQNTLYF.

Regarding this clone: Gene labels here are mouse ones. The read ends 4 residues early relative to the CDR3; the germline J gene fills the gap. This sample also contains other DNA sequences that code for the same CDR3. V and J are TRBV19 and TRBJ2-2; perhaps TRBD2 as D (5 bases). V shed 2 bases and J shed 3 bases, with 8 bases lying between them. The CDR3 is 14 amino acids. Germline lookup yields CDR1 FNHDT and CDR2 SITEND (reference sequence). CDR3 amino acids: CASSISGDTGQLYF. The covered CDR3 bases are TGTGCCAGCAGTATTAGTGGGGACACCGGG.

This clone showed up just a few times. Gene names are the mouse ones. The read stops 4 residues short of the end of the CDR3; the missing end is completed from the germline J gene. At the DNA level, this CDR3 is encoded by other sequences in the same sample as well. The chain couples TRBV31 to TRBJ1-2; 7 bases map to TRBD1. CDR1 and CDR2 from the germline V gene are GKSSPN and SITVG. J was trimmed by 0 bases and V by 3 bases; bases with no gene match: 4. CDR3 length equals 14 residues. CDR3 bases read: TGTGCCTGGAGCCCGGGACAGTCAAACTCC. It yields the protein CAWSPGQSNS. The CDR3 reads in full as CAWSPGQSNSDYTF. Drawing the rest from reference TRBV31 and TRBJ1-2, the complete variable domain is AQTIHQWPVAEIKAVGSPLSLGCTIKGKSSPNLYWYWQATGGTLQQLFYSITVGQVESVVQLNLSASRPKDDQFILSTEKLLLSHSGFYLCAWSPGQSNSDYTFGSGTRLLVI.

In this sample, this clone turned up many times. Germline and genes here are mouse. The CDR3 end falls 4 residues outside the read, so it is completed with the germline J gene. V is TRBV13-3 and J is TRBJ2-1; TRBD1 agrees at 8 bases. The CDR3 is 14 amino acids. CDR1 is NNHDY, CDR2 SYVADS, per germline. The J segment lost 3 bases and the V segment lost 5 bases, leaving 4 bases of the junction unmatched. CDR3 amino acids: CASRDRGGYAEQFF. CDR3 DNA, as far as it was read: TGTGCCAGCAGAGACAGGGGAGGCTATGCT.

As concerns this clone: Genes and germline are mouse. The read ends 3 residues shy of where the CDR3 ends; the end is completed using the germline J gene. The chain recombines TRBV5 with TRBJ1-6; TRBD1 aligns across 9 bases. TRBJ1-6 is sorted into the ORF group, with uncertain function. Germline CDR1 reads LGHNA; CDR2 reads YNLKQL (reference sequence). J was trimmed by 10 bases and V by 4 bases; bases with no gene match: 8. This CDR3 is 15 amino acids long. The CDR3 bases that were read are TGTGCCAGCAGCCCGGGACAGGGAAGGAGATCGCCC. Amino acids: CASSPGQGRRSP. The whole CDR3 is CASSPGQGRRSPLYF.

This clone has more than one count but fewer than ten. Mouse names are used for the genes. The read finishes 4 residues shy of the CDR3 end, and the germline J gene is used to complete it. The V and J genes are TRBV31 and TRBJ2-3; tentatively, D is TRBD1 (6 bases). This CDR3 has 12 residues. CDR1 is GKSSPN and CDR2 is SITVG in the germline V gene. The CDR3 here is CAWSWDKETLYF. The sequenced part of the CDR3 DNA is TGTGCCTGGAGTTGGGACAAAGAA.

A few counts support this clone. Gene names denote mouse genes. The read ends 4 residues early relative to the CDR3; the germline J gene fills the gap. This sequence joins TRBV1 and TRBJ2-7, with 7 bases aligning to TRBD1. This CDR3 comprises 15 residues. From germline, CDR1 is NSQYPW and CDR2 LRSPGD (reference sequence). V was clipped by 0 bases and J by 1 base; unmatched bases: 3. This CDR3 reads CTCSADRDRSYEQYF. Partial CDR3 DNA: TGCACCTGCAGTGCAGATCGGGACAGATCCTAT. The full variable domain, rest sourced from reference TRBV1 and TRBJ2-7, is VTLLEQNPRWRLVPRGQAVNLRCILKNSQYPWMSWYQQDLQKQLQWLFTLRSPGDKEVKSLPGADYLATRVTDTELRLQVANMSQGRTLYCTCSADRDRSYEQYFGPGTRLTVL.

Remarks on this clone: The gene symbols are mouse symbols. The sequenced fragment ends 4 residues before the CDR3 boundary, so the rest is inferred from the germline J gene. This chain joins TRBV17 and TRBJ2-7, with 11 bases aligning to TRBD2. Germline V CDR1 and CDR2: MNHDT, YYDKIL. The CDR3 spans 14 residues. Here the CDR3 reads CASSRTGGEYEQYF. The sequenced CDR3 bases are TGTGCTAGCAGTAGGACTGGGGGGGAGTAT.